The 12 T cell receptor beta chains listed next were all sequenced from one sample in a study of blood T cell repertoires in COVID-19. The repertoire was sequenced with immunoSEQ multiplex PCR; TCRdb's copy has only in-frame clones and lacks some. Of 65,000 to 100,000 clones listed, approximately 81% are singletons. Material: peripheral blood. These receptor sequences come from a woman older than 75 with acute or convalescent COVID-19.

This clone was counted only a few times. The chain combines TRBV5-1 with TRBJ2-7; 7 bases match TRBD1. The CDR3 is made up of 13 amino acids. Trimming at V came to 1 base and at J to 3 bases, leaving 1 base not matched to a gene. CDR1 is SGHRS, CDR2 YFSETQ, per germline. The CDR3 DNA reads TGCGCCAGCAGCTTGCAGGGGGTCTACGAGCAGTACTTC. Translation: CASSLQGVYEQYF.

In DNA form, the CDR3 reads TGTGCCAGCAGCTTGGGACAAACGGCCGGGGCCAACGTCCTGACTTTC. Translating it yields CASSLGQTAGANVLTF. The gene calls are TRBV5-8 and TRBJ2-6; D gene uncertain. V dropped 0 bases and J dropped 4 bases, with 11 bases sitting between them. Germline lookup yields CDR1 SGHTS and CDR2 YDEGEE. The CDR3 runs to 16 residues.

The chain couples TRBV2 to TRBJ2-1; D gene ambiguous. Germline V gene sequence: CDR1 SNHLY, CDR2 FYNNEI. The CDR3 is 13 residues long. V was cut by 6 bases and J by 5 bases, with 11 bases left in between. CDR3 DNA: TGTGCCAGCAGGGGCGAGCACAACAATGAGCAGTTCTTC. This sequence encodes CASRGEHNNEQFF.

The rearrangement uses TRBV6-1 and TRBJ2-7, with TRBD1 identical over 7 bases. CDR1 MNHNS and CDR2 SASEGT come from the germline V gene. V lost 1 base to trimming and J lost 2 bases; unmatched junction nucleotides: 2. The CDR3 length is 14 residues. CDR3 residues: CASSEGQGTYEQYF. In nucleotides, the CDR3 is TGTGCCAGCAGTGAAGGACAGGGCACCTACGAGCAGTACTTC.

This chain joins TRBV24-1 and TRBJ1-5; 7 bases fit TRBD1. Germline trimming cut 3 bases from V and 7 bases from J; bases unmatched to any gene: 5. CDR1 and CDR2 (germline): KGHDR, SFDVKD. The CDR3 contains 14 residues. DNA for the CDR3: TGTGCCACCAGTGATCCAGGGGGTGGCCAGCCCCAGCATTTT. It yields the protein CATSDPGGGQPQHF.

V usage is TRBV30 and J usage is TRBJ2-2, with 14 nucleotides matching TRBD2. Germline CDR1 and CDR2: GTSNPN and SVGIG (reference sequence). CDR3 length equals 20 residues. J gave up 1 base and V 4 bases, and 14 bases lay outside the gene matches. CDR3 region: CAWTGRGAGTSGRNTGELFF. The CDR3 nucleotides are TGTGCCTGGACCGGGAGGGGAGCCGGGACTAGCGGGAGGAACACCGGGGAGCTGTTTTTT.

CDR3 DNA: TGCGCCAGCACCCTAGACCGGGGGGGCCCTAACTATGGCTACACCTTC. Protein: CASTLDRGGPNYGYTF. This chain uses TRBV4-1 with TRBJ1-2; TRBD1 is a possible D gene (6 bases). Germline values: CDR1 MGHRA, CDR2 YSYEKL. Trimming pared 7 bases from V and 0 bases from J, leaving 18 bases between. The CDR3 runs to 16 residues.

This clone was picked up a small number of times. The chain couples TRBV7-2 to TRBJ1-2; the match to TRBD1 covers 9 bases. The CDR3 contains 17 residues. The J segment lost 4 bases and the V segment lost 0 bases, leaving 9 bases of the junction unmatched. The V gene's germline CDR1 is SGHTA and CDR2 FQGNSA. The CDR3 reads CASSLAKGTGQLYGYTF. The DNA for the CDR3 is TGTGCCAGCAGCTTAGCAAAGGGGACAGGGCAACTCTATGGCTACACCTTC.

This chain joins TRBV7-2 and TRBJ2-7, with a weak D call TRBD2 (5 bases). V was cut by 0 bases and J by 3 bases, with 9 bases left in between. Looked up from germline, CDR1 is SGHTA and CDR2 is FQGNSA. The CDR3 has 14 residues. The CDR3: CASSLAGKSYEQYF. The DNA of the CDR3 is TGTGCCAGCAGCTTAGCCGGGAAGAGCTACGAGCAGTACTTC.

The J gene is TRBJ2-7, the V gene TRBV10-2, with 8 bases aligning to TRBD2. V lost 3 bases, J lost 2 bases, and 15 bases stayed unmatched. The germline gives CDR1 WSHSY, CDR2 SAAADI. This CDR3 spans 18 amino acids. The CDR3 sequence is CASSDSGGGIGKTYEQYF. CDR3 sequence (DNA): TGCGCCAGCAGTGATTCGGGAGGGGGGATCGGAAAAACCTACGAGCAGTACTTC.

This chain connects TRBV7-2 to TRBJ1-1; TRBD1 matches at 7 bases. Germline V gene lookup returns CDR1 SGHTA and CDR2 FQGNSA. V trimming: 2 bases; J trimming: 5 bases; junction bases outside the gene matches: 5. This CDR3 region has 14 residues. CDR3 loop: CASSLSTGVTEAFF. The CDR3, as DNA: TGTGCCAGCAGCTTATCAACAGGGGTAACTGAAGCTTTCTTT.

The V and J genes are TRBV6-5 and TRBJ1-2; D perhaps matches TRBD1 (5 bases). This CDR3 region has 13 residues. Per the germline V gene, CDR1 is MNHEY and CDR2 is SVGAGI. Trimming stripped 6 bases from V and 7 bases from J, with 15 bases between. In nucleotides, the CDR3 is TGTGCCAGCAGGCGGACAATACTCGGTGGCTACACCTTC. Residues: CASRRTILGGYTF.